This T cell receptor beta chain was identified during a study of blood T cell repertoires in COVID-19. For the study at large: Specimens from acute and convalescent COVID-19 originated in the United States, Italy and Spain. PBMCs, B-cell-depleted T cells, or T cells were the source of the cDNA or gDNA that made up the material.

Libraries were prepared by immunoSEQ multiplex PCR; TCRdb keeps only in-frame clonotypes and omits some of them. The table lists 220,000 or so clones, 82% of them singletons, with approximately 8% in the top ten. Seattle enrolled patients during active infection and tracked them longitudinally. The clonotype was recovered from a woman at least 80 years old with COVID-19, enrolled during active disease. Sequencing was done on a sample of peripheral blood.

This CDR3 is CASSQGSSEAFF. The CDR3, as DNA: TGTGCCAGCAGCCAAGGTTCCTCTGAAGCTTTCTTT. The chain combines TRBV4-2 with TRBJ1-1, with no clear D. CDR3 length: 12 residues. The germline V and J ends were trimmed by 1 base and 6 bases, with 6 bases remaining between them. In germline, CDR1 is LGHNA, CDR2 YNFKEQ.